The subject of this entry is one TCR beta chain. Its target is not known. TCRdb fed the 5' RACE reads into MiXCR, producing one record per CDR3 protein. The sample holds about 560,000 distinct CDR3 sequences, less than 25% seen once. The sample belongs to a study of T-cell memory formation after mild COVID-19. Study-level background: Largely, TCR clusters stayed within a single donor.

This CDR3 has 13 amino acids. Trimming stripped 0 bases from V and 17 bases from J, with 14 bases between. The V gene's germline CDR1 is SGHTA and CDR2 FQGNSA. Points from the study as a whole: Pre-infection memory already had some responding clones, implying cross-reactive memory joined. Later expanders leaned CD4+, whereas day 15 to 85 contracting clones were balanced CD4/CD8. Those CD4+ clones that contracted were mainly in CM and EM (CD8+ ones in EMRA).

The chain couples TRBV7-2 to TRBJ2-6, with D possibly being TRBD1 or TRBD2 (5 bases each). Material: PBMCs or a T cell subset sorted from them (not recorded which). The origin of this receptor is an adult woman who had mild COVID-19 (a few samples of this study predate the infection). Cell type and time point are not known. The CDR3 sequence: CASSLARQGVMTF. The CDR3 nucleotides read TGTGCCAGCAGCTTAGCGCGGCAGGGAGTAATGACTTTC.